This T cell receptor beta chain was found in a study of identical twins. Points from the study as a whole: The conclusions drew on cross-sectional statistical analysis instead of tracking the same donors.

TCRdb reanalysed the 5' RACE reads using MiXCR and keeps one entry per CDR3 protein. The top ten hold roughly 0.5% of the sample, which has 450,000 to 600,000 distinct CDR3 sequences, under 25% seen once. In regard to this clonotype: Antigen specificity is unknown.

This CDR3 has 20 amino acids. Germline V gives CDR1 LGHDT, CDR2 YNNKEL (reference sequence). V lost 3 bases to trimming and J lost 1 base; unmatched junction nucleotides: 12. This sample also belongs to another study, concerning yellow fever vaccine responses in identical twins.

The origin of this receptor is a woman aged 18-29 years in good health. The sequencing input was CD4+ T cells sorted from blood. The chain uses TRBV3-1 and TRBJ2-5; 15 positions agree with TRBD2. This CDR3 reads CASSQPGLAGGDPFQETQYF. The CDR3, as DNA: TGTGCCAGCAGCCAGCCGGGACTAGCGGGAGGCGACCCATTCCAAGAGACCCAGTACTTC.